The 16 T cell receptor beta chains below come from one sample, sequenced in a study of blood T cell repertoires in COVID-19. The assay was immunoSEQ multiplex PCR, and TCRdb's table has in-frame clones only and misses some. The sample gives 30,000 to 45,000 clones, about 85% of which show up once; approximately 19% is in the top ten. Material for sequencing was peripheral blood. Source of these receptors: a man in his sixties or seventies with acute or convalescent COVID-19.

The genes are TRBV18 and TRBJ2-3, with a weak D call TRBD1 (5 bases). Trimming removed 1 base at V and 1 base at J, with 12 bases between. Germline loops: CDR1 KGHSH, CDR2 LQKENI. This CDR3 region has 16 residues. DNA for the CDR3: TGTGCCAGCTCACCACTGGACACCTTTCGCACAGATACGCAGTATTTT. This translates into CASSPLDTFRTDTQYF.

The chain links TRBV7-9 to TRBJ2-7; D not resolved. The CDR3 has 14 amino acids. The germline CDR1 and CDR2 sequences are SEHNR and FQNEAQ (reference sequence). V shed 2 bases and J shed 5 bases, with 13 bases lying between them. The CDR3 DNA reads TGTGCCAGCAGCTTATCAGTCGTACACGACGAGCAGTACTTC. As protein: CASSLSVVHDEQYF.

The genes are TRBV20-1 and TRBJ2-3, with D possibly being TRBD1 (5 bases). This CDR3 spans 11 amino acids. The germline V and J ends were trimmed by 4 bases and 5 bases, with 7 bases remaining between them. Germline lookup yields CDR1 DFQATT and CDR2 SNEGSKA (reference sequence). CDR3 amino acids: CSANRRDTQYF. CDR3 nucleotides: TGCAGTGCTAACAGGCGAGATACGCAGTATTTT.

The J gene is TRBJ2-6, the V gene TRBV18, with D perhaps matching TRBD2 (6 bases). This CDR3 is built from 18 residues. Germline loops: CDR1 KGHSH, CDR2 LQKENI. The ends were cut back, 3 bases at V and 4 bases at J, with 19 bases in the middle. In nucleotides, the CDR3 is TGTGCCAGCTCACCGGGGACCGGGACTCCCCCAGGGGCCAACGTCCTGACTTTC. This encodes CASSPGTGTPPGANVLTF.

This chain's CDR3 is CASSVASQAYGYTF. CDR3 DNA sequence: TGTGCCAGCAGCGTAGCTTCACAGGCCTATGGCTACACCTTC. The chain couples TRBV9 to TRBJ1-2, with a tentative D call TRBD1 (5 bases). The CDR3 contains 14 residues. Trimming shortened V by 0 bases and J by 4 bases, and 10 bases separated the two germline ends. Germline V gives CDR1 SGDLS, CDR2 YYNGEE. The full variable domain, with the rest looked up from reference TRBV9 and TRBJ1-2, is DSGVTQTPKHLITATGQRVTLRCSPRSGDLSVYWYQQSLDQGLQFLIQYYNGEERAKGNILERFSAQQFPDLHSELNLSSLELGDSALYFCASSVASQAYGYTFGSGTRLTVV.

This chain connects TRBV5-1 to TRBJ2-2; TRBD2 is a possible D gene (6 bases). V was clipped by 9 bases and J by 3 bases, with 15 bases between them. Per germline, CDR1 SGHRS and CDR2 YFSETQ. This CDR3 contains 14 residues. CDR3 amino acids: CATQMGGDTGELFF. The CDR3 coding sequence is TGCGCCACCCAAATGGGGGGAGACACCGGGGAGCTGTTTTTT. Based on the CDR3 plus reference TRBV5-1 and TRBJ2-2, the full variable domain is KAGVTQTPRYLIKTRGQQVTLSCSPISGHRSVSWYQQTPGQGLQFLFEYFSETQRNKGNFPGRFSGRQFSNSRSEMNVSTLELGDSALYLCATQMGGDTGELFFGEGSRLTVL.

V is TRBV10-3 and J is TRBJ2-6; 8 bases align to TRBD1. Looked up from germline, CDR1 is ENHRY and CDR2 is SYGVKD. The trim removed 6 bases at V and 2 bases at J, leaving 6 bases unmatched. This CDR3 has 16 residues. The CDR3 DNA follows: TGTGCCATCAGAGGAACACAGGGGGCTGGGGCCAACGTCCTGACTTTC. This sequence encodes CAIRGTQGAGANVLTF.

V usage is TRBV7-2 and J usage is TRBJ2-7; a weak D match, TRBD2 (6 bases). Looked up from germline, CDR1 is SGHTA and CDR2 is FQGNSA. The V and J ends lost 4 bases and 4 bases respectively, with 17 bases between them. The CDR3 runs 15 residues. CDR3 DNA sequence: TGTGCCAGCAGCTCCCTGCCCGGGACTTCTTACGAGCAGTACTTC. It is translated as CASSSLPGTSYEQYF.

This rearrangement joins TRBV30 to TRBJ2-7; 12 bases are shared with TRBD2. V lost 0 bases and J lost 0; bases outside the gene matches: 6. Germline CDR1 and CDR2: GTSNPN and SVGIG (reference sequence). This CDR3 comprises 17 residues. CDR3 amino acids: CAWSVLLAGGSSYEQYF. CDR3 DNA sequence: TGTGCCTGGAGTGTTCTACTAGCGGGAGGCAGCTCCTACGAGCAGTACTTC.

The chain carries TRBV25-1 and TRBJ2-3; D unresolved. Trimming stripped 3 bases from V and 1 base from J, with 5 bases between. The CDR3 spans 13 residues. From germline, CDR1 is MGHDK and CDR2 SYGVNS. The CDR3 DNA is TGTGCCAGCAGTGACAGTCGCACAGATACGCAGTATTTT. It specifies CASSDSRTDTQYF.

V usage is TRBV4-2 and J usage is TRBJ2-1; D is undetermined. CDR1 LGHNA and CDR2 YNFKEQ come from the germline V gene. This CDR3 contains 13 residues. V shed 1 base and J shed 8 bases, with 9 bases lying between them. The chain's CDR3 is CASSQVTSDEQFF. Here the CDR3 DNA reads TGTGCCAGCAGCCAAGTGACTTCCGATGAGCAGTTCTTC.

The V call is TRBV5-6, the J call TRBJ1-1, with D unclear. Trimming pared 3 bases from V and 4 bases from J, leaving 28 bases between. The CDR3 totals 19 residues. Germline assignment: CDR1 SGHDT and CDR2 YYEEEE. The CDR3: CASSSIDGRTGNRGTEAFF. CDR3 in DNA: TGTGCCAGCAGCTCCATCGACGGACGGACGGGAAACCGAGGCACTGAAGCTTTCTTT.

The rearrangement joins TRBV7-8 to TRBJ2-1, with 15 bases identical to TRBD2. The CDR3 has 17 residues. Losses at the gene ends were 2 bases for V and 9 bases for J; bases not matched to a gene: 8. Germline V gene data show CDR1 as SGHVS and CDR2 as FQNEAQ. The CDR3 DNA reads TGTGCCAGCAGCTTAATCCCTGGACTAGCGGGAGGGGTTGAGCAGTTCTTC. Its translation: CASSLIPGLAGGVEQFF.

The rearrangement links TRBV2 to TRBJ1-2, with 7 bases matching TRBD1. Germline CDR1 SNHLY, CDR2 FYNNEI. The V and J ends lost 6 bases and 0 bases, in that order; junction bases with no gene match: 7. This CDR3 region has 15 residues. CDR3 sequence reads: CASSPDRASNYGYTF. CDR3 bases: TGTGCCAGCAGCCCTGACAGGGCTTCTAACTATGGCTACACCTTC.

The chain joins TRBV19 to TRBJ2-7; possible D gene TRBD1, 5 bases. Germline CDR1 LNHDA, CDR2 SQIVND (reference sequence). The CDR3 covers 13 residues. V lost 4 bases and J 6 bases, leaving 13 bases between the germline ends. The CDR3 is CASSTQNQGEQYF. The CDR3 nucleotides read TGTGCCAGTAGTACGCAAAATCAGGGCGAGCAGTACTTC.

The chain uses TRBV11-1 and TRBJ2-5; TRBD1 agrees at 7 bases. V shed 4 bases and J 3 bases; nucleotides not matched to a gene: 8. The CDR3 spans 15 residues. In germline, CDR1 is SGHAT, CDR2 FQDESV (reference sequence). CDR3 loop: CASSSYSDREETQYF. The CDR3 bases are TGTGCCAGCAGCTCCTATTCAGACAGGGAAGAGACCCAGTACTTC.